This T cell receptor beta chain was sequenced in a study of blood T cell repertoires in COVID-19. Turning to the study itself: The study drew acute and convalescent COVID-19 samples from the United States, Italy and Spain. T cells, B-cell-depleted T cells, or PBMCs supplied cDNA or gDNA.

Per the original data handling: Nucleated cell counts were estimated from reference gene primer amplification. Some clones are missing from TCRdb's copy, which holds only in-frame ones; the method was immunoSEQ multiplex PCR. D and trimming were read from the DNA, whereas the V and J calls and clone size are those reported in that table. The sample lists some 70,000 clones; around 89% were seen once. Germline V gene sequence: CDR1 MNHEY, CDR2 SVGAGI. The CDR3 contains 13 residues. Trimming took 6 bases from V and 4 from J; bases not matched to a gene: 1. This chain links TRBV6-5 with TRBJ1-3; TRBD1 aligns across 9 bases. Material: peripheral blood. This sequence originates from a man aged 45 to 65 with acute or convalescent COVID-19. CDR3 protein: CASRTGGGNTIYF. CDR3 nucleotide sequence: TGTGCCAGCAGAACAGGGGGCGGAAACACCATATATTTT.